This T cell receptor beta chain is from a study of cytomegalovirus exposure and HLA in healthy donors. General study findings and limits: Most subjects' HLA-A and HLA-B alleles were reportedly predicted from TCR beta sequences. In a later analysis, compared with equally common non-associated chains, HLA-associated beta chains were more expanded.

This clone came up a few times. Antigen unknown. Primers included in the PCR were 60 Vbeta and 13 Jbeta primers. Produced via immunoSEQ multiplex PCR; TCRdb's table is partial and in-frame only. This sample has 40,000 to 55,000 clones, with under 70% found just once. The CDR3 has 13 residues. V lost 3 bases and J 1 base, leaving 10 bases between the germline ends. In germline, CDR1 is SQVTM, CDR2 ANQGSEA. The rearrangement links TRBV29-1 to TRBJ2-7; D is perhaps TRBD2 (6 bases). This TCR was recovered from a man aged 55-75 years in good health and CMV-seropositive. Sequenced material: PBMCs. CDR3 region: CSVDLAGSYEQYF. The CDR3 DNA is TGCAGCGTTGATCTGGCGGGGTCCTACGAGCAGTACTTC.